The 10 T cell receptor beta chains reported below all come from one sample, sequenced in a study of beta chain features in type 1 diabetes. The whole isolated RNA underwent reverse transcription, so sequencing captured expressed TCRB transcripts. The repertoire was sequenced with immunoSEQ multiplex PCR; TCRdb's copy has only in-frame clones and lacks some. The sample has 130,000 to 150,000 clones; 6.9% are singletons. Sequencing was performed on central memory CD4+ T cells from blood. These receptor sequences come from a woman younger than 45 in good health.

This clone appeared many times. CDR3 sequence: CASSLQGASYEQYF. The CDR3 bases are TGTGCCAGCAGCCTACAGGGGGCTTCCTACGAGCAGTACTTC. The chain carries TRBV7-9 and TRBJ2-7, with 9 bases matching TRBD1. The CDR3 has 14 residues. The V gene's germline CDR1 is SEHNR and CDR2 FQNEAQ (reference sequence). V lost 5 bases, J lost 1 base, and 3 bases stayed unmatched.

V is TRBV19 and J is TRBJ2-3, with no clear D. The CDR3 is 12 amino acids. CDR1 and CDR2 (germline): LNHDA, SQIVND (reference sequence). V lost 3 bases to trimming and J lost 8 bases, with 9 bases between them. Here the CDR3 reads CASSIGGRTQYF. The CDR3 nucleotides read TGTGCCAGTAGTATTGGCGGCCGTACGCAGTATTTT.

The genes are TRBV13 and TRBJ2-2; TRBD2 aligns across 8 bases. CDR1 and CDR2 from the germline V gene are PRHDT and FYEKMQ (reference sequence). V was clipped by 4 bases and J by 3 bases; unmatched bases: 13. CDR3 length equals 18 residues. The CDR3 DNA reads as TGTGCCAGCAGCTCCCAACTGACCGGGAGGGGATACACCGGGGAGCTGTTTTTT. The encoded protein is CASSSQLTGRGYTGELFF. Combining the CDR3 with reference TRBV13 and TRBJ2-2 gives the whole variable domain AAGVIQSPRHLIKEKRETATLKCYPIPRHDTVYWYQQGPGQDPQFLISFYEKMQSDKGSIPDRFSAQQFSDYHSELNMSSLELGDSALYFCASSSQLTGRGYTGELFFGEGSRLTVL.

The chain combines TRBV6-6 with TRBJ2-7; 10 bases map to TRBD1. The V segment lost 7 bases and the J segment 4 bases; nucleotides outside the gene matches: 7. Germline V gene data show CDR1 as MNHNY and CDR2 as SVGAGI (reference sequence). The CDR3 covers 14 residues. The CDR3 is CASTPGQGTYEQYF. For the CDR3, the DNA is TGTGCCAGCACTCCGGGACAGGGGACTTACGAGCAGTACTTC.

The chain joins TRBV5-8 to TRBJ1-5, with a tentative D call TRBD1 (5 bases). From germline, CDR1 is SGHTS and CDR2 YDEGEE. V lost 0 bases to trimming and J lost 0 bases, with 10 bases between them. CDR3 length: 16 residues. CDR3 in amino acids: CASSLGGLYSNQPQHF. Written as DNA, the CDR3 is TGTGCCAGCAGCTTGGGGGGACTGTATAGCAATCAGCCCCAGCATTTT.

This clone was detected only a few times. The chain employs TRBV29-1 and TRBJ1-4; the D gene is possibly TRBD1 (5 bases). Trimming cost V 6 bases and J 6 bases, with 14 bases left between them. The CDR3 runs to 13 residues. CDR1 SQVTM and CDR2 ANQGSEA come from the germline V gene. The CDR3 coding sequence is TGCAGCGTGTCGGGGGGTTCTCATGAAAAACTGTTTTTT. This gives the protein CSVSGGSHEKLFF.

This clone showed up many times. V gene TRBV23-1 combines with J gene TRBJ2-2, with D perhaps TRBD2 (5 bases). TRBV23-1 is assigned to the ORF class and has an uncertain function. V was trimmed by 0 bases and J by 1 base, leaving 18 bases between them. The CDR3 totals 19 residues. CDR3 nucleotides: TGCGCCAGCAGTCAATCGCAGAACTGGGGAGCCAAGAACACCGGGGAGCTGTTTTTT. Translated, it gives CASSQSQNWGAKNTGELFF.

The chain is built from TRBV14 and TRBJ1-1; no clear D. Germline CDR1 SGHDN, CDR2 FVKESK. This CDR3 contains 14 residues. Trimming cost V 1 base and J 1 base, with 7 bases left between them. DNA for the CDR3: TGTGCCAGCAGCCAAGGACACAGGAACACTGAAGCTTTCTTT. Translating it yields CASSQGHRNTEAFF.

This chain uses TRBV2 with TRBJ2-3; 7 nucleotides line up with TRBD2. The trim removed 3 bases at V and 0 bases at J, leaving 6 bases unmatched. In germline, CDR1 is SNHLY, CDR2 FYNNEI. CDR3 length equals 16 residues. CDR3 nucleotides: TGTGCCAGCAGTGATCCCAGCGGGGCTAGCACAGATACGCAGTATTTT. Its translation: CASSDPSGASTDTQYF. The full variable domain, rest sourced from reference TRBV2 and TRBJ2-3, is EPEVTQTPSHQVTQMGQEVILRCVPISNHLYFYWYRQILGQKVEFLVSFYNNEISEKSEIFDDQFSVERPDGSNFTLKIRSTKLEDSAMYFCASSDPSGASTDTQYFGPGTRLTVL.

This clone was picked up a small number of times. The chain recombines TRBV7-3 with TRBJ2-1, with D maybe TRBD2 (6 bases). The CDR3 runs to 15 residues. Germline CDR1 is SGHTA and CDR2 is FQGTGA. Trimming pared 2 bases from V and 5 bases from J, leaving 13 bases between. As DNA, the CDR3 is TGTGCCAGCAGCTTAGTTGGGCGCGGGGACAATGAGCAGTTCTTC. Its translation is CASSLVGRGDNEQFF. The full variable domain, rest sourced from reference TRBV7-3 and TRBJ2-1, is GAGVSQTPSNKVTEKGKYVELRCDPISGHTALYWYRQSLGQGPEFLIYFQGTGAADDSGLPNDRFFAVRPEGSVSTLKIQRTERGDSAVYLCASSLVGRGDNEQFFGPGTRLTVL.